A single sample gave rise to the 11 T cell receptor beta chains below, sequenced in a study of early T cells in non-severe SARS-CoV-2 infection. Via MiXCR, TCRdb re-called the 5' RACE reads, giving one row per CDR3 protein. The data hold tens of thousands of distinct CDR3 sequences, with around 6.5% observed a single time. The specimen was whole blood, collected at baseline. All receptors derive from an adult who was a healthcare worker with PCR-confirmed SARS-CoV-2 infection or an uninfected control (not recorded which).

This clonotype was observed many times. The V and J genes are TRBV20-1 and TRBJ1-1; the D is unclear. CDR1 DFQATT and CDR2 SNEGSKA come from the germline V gene (reference sequence). V lost 3 bases and J lost 1, with 12 bases in between. The length of the CDR3 is 14 residues. DNA for the CDR3: TGCAGTGCTAGCGGCCCCCGCACGAACACTGAAGCTTTCTTT. It yields the protein CSASGPRTNTEAFF.

This clonotype has ten or more counts. The chain carries TRBV7-9 and TRBJ2-2; 14 bases map to TRBD2. Germline lookup yields CDR1 SEHNR and CDR2 FQNEAQ (reference sequence). The V gene end was trimmed by 5 bases and the J gene end by 4 bases; junction bases not matched to a gene: 6. The CDR3 spans 17 residues. The CDR3: CASSGLAGGPSTGELFF. The CDR3 nucleotides read TGTGCCAGCAGCGGACTAGCGGGAGGCCCCAGCACCGGGGAGCTGTTTTTT.

In its sample, this clonotype was seen many times. The chain recombines TRBV29-1 with TRBJ2-7; TRBD1 matches 7 bases. V was clipped by 5 bases and J by 3 bases; unmatched bases: 10. The V gene's germline CDR1 is SQVTM and CDR2 ANQGSEA. The CDR3 loop spans 14 amino acids. The CDR3 DNA reads TGCAGCGTTATTCGGACAGGAGATATCTACGAGCAGTACTTC. As protein: CSVIRTGDIYEQYF.

This clonotype was seen repeatedly, ten times or more. The rearrangement joins TRBV7-9 to TRBJ2-1, with D perhaps matching TRBD1 (6 bases). V lost 5 bases and J lost 7, with 12 bases in between. CDR3 length: 13 residues. Germline-derived CDR1 and CDR2 are SEHNR and FQNEAQ (reference sequence). CDR3 nucleotide sequence: TGTGCCAGCAGCGAAAGGGGGAAAAATGAGCAGTTCTTC. Residues: CASSERGKNEQFF. The full variable domain, completed using reference TRBV7-9 and TRBJ2-1, is DTGVSQNPRHKITKRGQNVTFRCDPISEHNRLYWYRQTLGQGPEFLTYFQNEAQLEKSRLLSDRFSAERPKGSFSTLEIQRTEQGDSAMYLCASSERGKNEQFFGPGTRLTVL.

The chain uses TRBV7-6 and TRBJ1-1; TRBD1 agrees at 9 bases. Germline CDR1 and CDR2: SGHVS and FNYEAQ. V shed 0 bases, J shed 8 bases, and the junction held 4 bases outside the gene matches. CDR3 length: 14 residues. The CDR3 here is CASSLAQGTGEAFF. CDR3 coding DNA: TGTGCCAGCAGCTTAGCGCAAGGGACAGGGGAAGCTTTCTTT.

The genes are TRBV25-1 and TRBJ2-2, with D unclear. This CDR3 is 14 amino acids long. Trimming stripped 3 bases from V and 4 bases from J, with 9 bases between. Germline CDR1 MGHDK, CDR2 SYGVNS. CDR3: CASSDLPRTGELFF. The CDR3 nucleotides read TGTGCCAGCAGTGACCTCCCCCGCACCGGGGAGCTGTTTTTT.

This clonotype has ten or more counts. The V gene is TRBV20-1, the J gene TRBJ2-3; 9 bases are a match to TRBD1. Looked up from germline, CDR1 is DFQATT and CDR2 is SNEGSKA (reference sequence). The CDR3 covers 14 residues. With V trimmed by 3 bases and J by 2 bases, 3 bases remained unmatched. CDR3 DNA: TGCAGTGCTAGGGACAGGGGTGCCACAGATACGCAGTATTTT. Translating gives CSARDRGATDTQYF.

Of note for this clonotype: One base away lies a much larger clone, so this may be a sequencing read error. This is likely a read error, given that the CDR3 carries no conserved phenylalanine or tryptophan at its end. The rearrangement links TRBV6-5 to TRBJ2-1; D is undetermined. The CDR3 spans 14 residues. V gave up 0 bases and J gave up 4 bases, with 7 bases separating them. In germline, CDR1 is MNHEY, CDR2 SVGAGI. The CDR3 DNA follows: TGTGCCAGCAGTTACTCCCCCCCGTACAATGAGCAGTTCTCC. This codes for CASSYSPPYNEQFS.

This clonotype was seen at least ten times. V gene TRBV6-5 combines with J gene TRBJ2-5; tentatively, D is TRBD1 (6 bases). Germline loops: CDR1 MNHEY, CDR2 SVGAGI. Deletions cut 4 bases from V and 3 bases from J, with 15 bases between. This CDR3 has 15 residues. The CDR3 loop reads CASSFGDRPEETQYF. The CDR3 DNA follows: TGTGCCAGCAGTTTCGGAGACAGGCCGGAAGAGACCCAGTACTTC.

This CDR3 reads CASTSGTTNTGELFF. The CDR3 nucleotides are TGTGCCAGCACCTCAGGGACTACGAACACCGGGGAGCTGTTTTTT. This chain uses TRBV5-5 with TRBJ2-2; 7 bases map to TRBD2. This CDR3 contains 15 residues. V trimming: 6 bases; J trimming: 0 bases; junction bases outside the gene matches: 5. In germline, CDR1 is SGHKS, CDR2 YYEKEE (reference sequence).

This chain uses TRBV29-1 with TRBJ2-1; D is possibly TRBD2 (6 bases). Germline assignment: CDR1 SQVTM and CDR2 ANQGSEA. The CDR3 has 13 residues. V was clipped by 5 bases and J by 1 base, with 9 bases between them. CDR3 protein: CSVRGVSYNEQFF. The CDR3 nucleotides read TGCAGCGTTCGCGGGGTTTCCTACAATGAGCAGTTCTTC.